This T cell receptor beta chain was recorded in a study of cytomegalovirus exposure and HLA in healthy donors. Study-level information: Unique TCRs from HLA-typed donors, 85 million to 100 million of them, were held in an early data release.

Trimming left V 0 bases short and J 6 bases short, with 11 bases between. The CDR3 is made up of 14 amino acids. Germline V CDR1 and CDR2: LNHNV, YYDKDF (reference sequence). A few counts support this clone. Its antigen is unidentified. The PCR employed 60 Vbeta primers together with 13 Jbeta primers. Generated by immunoSEQ multiplex PCR, the TCRdb table keeps only in-frame clones and is missing some. Among roughly 200,000 clones listed, about 78% were seen once. Study conclusions and caveats: Earlier findings revealed that most TCR beta V segments proved productive either about 90% or about 30% of the time.

Material: PBMCs. The TCR originated in a woman aged 25 to 45 in good health and CMV-seronegative. The V gene is TRBV15, the J gene TRBJ1-1; D gene unclear. The CDR3 loop is CATSRDIVRAEAFF. In nucleotides, the CDR3 is TGTGCCACCAGCAGAGATATTGTGAGAGCTGAAGCTTTCTTT.